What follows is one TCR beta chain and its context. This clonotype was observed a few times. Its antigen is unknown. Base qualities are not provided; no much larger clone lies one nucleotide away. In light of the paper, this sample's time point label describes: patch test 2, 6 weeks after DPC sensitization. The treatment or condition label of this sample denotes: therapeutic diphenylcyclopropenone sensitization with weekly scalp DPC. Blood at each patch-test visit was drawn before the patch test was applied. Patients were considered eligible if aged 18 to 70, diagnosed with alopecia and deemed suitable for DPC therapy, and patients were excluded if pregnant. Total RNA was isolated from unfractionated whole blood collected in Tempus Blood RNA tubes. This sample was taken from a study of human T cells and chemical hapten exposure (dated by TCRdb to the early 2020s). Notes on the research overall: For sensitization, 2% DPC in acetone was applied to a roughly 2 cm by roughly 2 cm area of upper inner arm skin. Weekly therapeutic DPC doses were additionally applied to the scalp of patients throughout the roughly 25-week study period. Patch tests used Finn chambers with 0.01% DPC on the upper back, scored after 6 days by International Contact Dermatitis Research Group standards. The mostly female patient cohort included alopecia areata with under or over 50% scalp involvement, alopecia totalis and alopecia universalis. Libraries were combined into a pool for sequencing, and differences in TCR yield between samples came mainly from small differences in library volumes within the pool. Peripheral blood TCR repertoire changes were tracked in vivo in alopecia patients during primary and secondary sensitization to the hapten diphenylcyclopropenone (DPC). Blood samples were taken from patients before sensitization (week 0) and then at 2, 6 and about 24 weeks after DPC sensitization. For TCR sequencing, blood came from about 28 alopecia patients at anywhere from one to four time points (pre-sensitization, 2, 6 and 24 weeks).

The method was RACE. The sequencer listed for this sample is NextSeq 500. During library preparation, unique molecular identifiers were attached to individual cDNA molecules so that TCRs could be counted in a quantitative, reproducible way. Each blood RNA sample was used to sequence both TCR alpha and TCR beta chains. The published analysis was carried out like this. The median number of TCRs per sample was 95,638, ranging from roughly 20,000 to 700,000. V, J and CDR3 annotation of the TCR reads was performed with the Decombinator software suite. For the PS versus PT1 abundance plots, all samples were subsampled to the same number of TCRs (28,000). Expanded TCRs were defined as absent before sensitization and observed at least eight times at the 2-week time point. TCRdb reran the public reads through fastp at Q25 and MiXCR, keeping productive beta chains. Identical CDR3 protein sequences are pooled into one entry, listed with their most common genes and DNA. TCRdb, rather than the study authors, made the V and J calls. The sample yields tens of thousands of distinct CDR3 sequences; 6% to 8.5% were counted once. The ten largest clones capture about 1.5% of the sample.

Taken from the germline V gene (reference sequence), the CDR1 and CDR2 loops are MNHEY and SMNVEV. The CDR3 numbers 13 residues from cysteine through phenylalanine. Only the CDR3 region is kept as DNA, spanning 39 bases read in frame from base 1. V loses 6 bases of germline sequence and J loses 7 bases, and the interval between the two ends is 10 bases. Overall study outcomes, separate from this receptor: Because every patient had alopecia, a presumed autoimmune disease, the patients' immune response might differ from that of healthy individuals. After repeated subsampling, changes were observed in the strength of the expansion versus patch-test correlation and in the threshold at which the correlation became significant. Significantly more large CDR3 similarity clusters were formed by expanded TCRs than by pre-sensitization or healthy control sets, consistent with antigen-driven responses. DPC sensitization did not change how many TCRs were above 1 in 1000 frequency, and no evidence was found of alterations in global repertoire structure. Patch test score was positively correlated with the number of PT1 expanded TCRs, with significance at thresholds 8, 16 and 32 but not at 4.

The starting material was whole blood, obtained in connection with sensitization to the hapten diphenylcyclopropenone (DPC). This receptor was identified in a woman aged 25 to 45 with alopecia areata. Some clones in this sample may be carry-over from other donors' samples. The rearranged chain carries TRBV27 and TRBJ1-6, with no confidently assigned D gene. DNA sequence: TGTGCCAGCAGCGCCTCATGGAATTCACCCCTCCACTTT. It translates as CASSASWNSPLHF.